This record concerns one T cell receptor beta chain sequence. Seattle enrolled patients during active infection and tracked them longitudinally. These data are taken from a study of blood T cell repertoires in COVID-19. Overall study: Sites in the United States, Italy and Spain provided acute and convalescent COVID-19 samples. T cells, B-cell-depleted T cells, or PBMCs provided the cDNA or gDNA that served as material.

Authors' processing steps: Estimated nucleated cell counts came from reference gene primer amplification. Profiled with immunoSEQ multiplex PCR; TCRdb holds only in-frame clones, not every one. V and J calls and clone size are those listed in that table; D and trimming were worked out from the DNA. The data hold just over 250,000 clones, with 91% observed a single time. Trimming removed 0 bases from V and 7 bases from J; junction bases left unmatched: 10. The length of the CDR3 is 17 residues. CDR1 and CDR2 (germline): KGHDR, SFDVKD. The sequenced sample was peripheral blood. This chain links TRBV24-1 with TRBJ2-1, with 8 nucleotides matching TRBD2. This receptor was obtained from a person in their late teens or twenties with COVID-19, enrolled during active disease. The CDR3 DNA is TGTGCCACCAGTGATTTGGGGACTAGTTGGGACTTGAATGAGCAGTTCTTC. It codes for CATSDLGTSWDLNEQFF.